This TCR beta chain was profiled in a study of Graves' ophthalmopathy and Graves' hyperthyroidism. Transcripts of RNA were the source for amplifying TCR beta CDR3 regions. The authors performed first-round RT-PCR with HTBI primers and then a second-round multiplex PCR. TCRdb reprocessed the multiplex PCR reads via MiXCR and lists one record per CDR3 protein. The data show around 600,000 distinct CDR3 sequences, 35% to 50% seen once. Many counts were recorded for this clonotype. Germline V gene data show CDR1 as LNHDA and CDR2 as SQIVND (reference sequence). Trimming left V 1 base short and J 7 bases short, with 8 bases between. This CDR3 is 13 amino acids long.

The TCR was taken from an adult man with Graves' ophthalmopathy. Sequencing was performed on peripheral blood. The chain has TRBV19 and TRBJ1-5; perhaps TRBD1 as D (5 bases). In DNA, the CDR3 is TGTGCCAGTAGTATAGCAGACAGCCAGCCCCAGCATTTT. Amino acids: CASSIADSQPQHF.